This T cell receptor (beta chain) was captured in a study of blood T cell repertoires in COVID-19. Study-wide context: The origin of the acute and convalescent COVID-19 samples was the United States, Italy and Spain.

Patients from Seattle were sampled longitudinally, starting during active infection. The CDR3 loop spans 14 amino acids. Germline V gives CDR1 MDHEN, CDR2 SYDVKM. Trimming cost V 5 bases and J 5 bases; bases outside gene matches: 8. Authors' data handling: From reference gene primer amplification, estimates of nucleated cell counts were derived. TCRdb's copy holds only in-frame clones and misses some; the assay was immunoSEQ multiplex PCR. Clone size and the V and J calls come from that table; the DNA yielded D and trimming. The profile shows 150,000 or so clones, about 92% of them singletons. The specimen sequenced was peripheral blood. This TCR was recovered from a man aged 25 to 40 with COVID-19, enrolled during active disease. This chain connects TRBV28 to TRBJ1-1; the match to TRBD1 covers 7 bases. CDR3 nucleotides: TGTGCCAGCAGTCCCCGGGACAGTTGGACTGAAGCTTTCTTT. This gives the protein CASSPRDSWTEAFF. Supplemented by reference TRBV28 and TRBJ1-1, the full variable domain reads DVKVTQSSRYLVKRTGEKVFLECVQDMDHENMFWYRQDPGLGLRLIYFSYDVKMKEKGDIPEGYSVSREKKERFSLILESASTNQTSMYLCASSPRDSWTEAFFGQGTRLTVV.